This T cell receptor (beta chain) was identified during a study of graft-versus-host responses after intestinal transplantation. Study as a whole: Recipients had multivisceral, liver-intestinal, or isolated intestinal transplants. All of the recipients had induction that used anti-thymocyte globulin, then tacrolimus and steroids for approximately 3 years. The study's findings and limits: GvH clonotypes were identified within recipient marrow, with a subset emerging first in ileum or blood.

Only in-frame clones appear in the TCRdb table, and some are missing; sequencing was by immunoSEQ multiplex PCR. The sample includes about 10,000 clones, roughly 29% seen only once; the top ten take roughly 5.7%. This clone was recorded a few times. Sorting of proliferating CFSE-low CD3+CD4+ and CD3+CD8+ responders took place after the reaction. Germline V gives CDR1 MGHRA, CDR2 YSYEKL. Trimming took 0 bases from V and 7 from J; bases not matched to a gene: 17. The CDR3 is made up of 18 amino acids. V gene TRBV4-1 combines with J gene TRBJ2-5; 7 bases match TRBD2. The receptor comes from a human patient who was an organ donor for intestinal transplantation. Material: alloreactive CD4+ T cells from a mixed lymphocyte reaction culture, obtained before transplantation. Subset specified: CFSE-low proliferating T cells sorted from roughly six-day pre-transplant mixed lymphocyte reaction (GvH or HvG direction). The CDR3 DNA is TGCGCCAGCAGCCAAGACCCCTTGGCGGGGGAGGGGTTTGTGACCCAGTACTTC. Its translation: CASSQDPLAGEGFVTQYF.